The rows below give T cell receptor beta chains drawn from one sample of a study of blood T cell repertoires in COVID-19. Data came from immunoSEQ multiplex PCR; TCRdb stores just in-frame clones and leaves some out. The data hold 130,000 or so clones, with just under 85% observed a single time. The sample was PBMCs or T cells enriched from blood (not recorded which). The receptors derive from a man in his fifties or sixties who had recovered from COVID-19. Each CDR3 is given with its conserved first and last residue. The D gene is left open where the match is weak. Clone sizes are given selectively: once, few, many, or a class where the clone is expanded.

v_gene: TRBV5-1
d_gene: NA
abundance: NA
j_gene: TRBJ1-5
CDR3nt: TGCGCCAGCAGCTTGAGCGACAATCAGCCCCAGCATTTT
CDR3aa: CASSLSDNQPQHF

v_gene: TRBV23-1
d_gene: NA
abundance: NA
j_gene: TRBJ1-2
CDR3nt: TGCGCCAGCAGTCTCGCCGGGACTGAGAACTATGGCTACACCTTC
CDR3aa: CASSLAGTENYGYTF

v_gene: TRBV30
d_gene: TRBD2
abundance: NA
j_gene: TRBJ2-1
CDR3nt: TGTGCCTGGAGTGACGGTGGCCAGCGGGGTTACAATGAGCAGTTCTTC
CDR3aa: CAWSDGGQRGYNEQFF

v_gene: TRBV2
d_gene: NA
abundance: few
j_gene: TRBJ1-2
CDR3nt: TGTGCCAGCAAGTGGGAGGGGTCCACATATGGCTACACCTTC
CDR3aa: CASKWEGSTYGYTF

v_gene: TRBV25-1
d_gene: NA
abundance: NA
j_gene: TRBJ1-4
CDR3nt: TGTGCCAGCACCCAAGCGGGGTTTGGAACTAATGAAAAACTGTTTTTT
CDR3aa: CASTQAGFGTNEKLFF

v_gene: TRBV6-2/TRBV6-3
d_gene: NA
abundance: NA
j_gene: TRBJ2-1
CDR3nt: TGTGCCAGCAGCGACTTCTTAGGCCCCTCCTCCTACAATGAGCAGTTCTTC
CDR3aa: CASSDFLGPSSYNEQFF

v_gene: TRBV18
d_gene: NA
abundance: NA
j_gene: TRBJ2-2
CDR3nt: TGTGCCAGCTCACCACGTTCAGCGGCTCCTTGGGGGAACACCGGGGAGCTGTTTTTT
CDR3aa: CASSPRSAAPWGNTGELFF

v_gene: TRBV18
d_gene: TRBD2
abundance: NA
j_gene: TRBJ2-1
CDR3nt: TGTGCCAGCTCACAACCTAGCGGTTCCTACAATGAGCAGTTCTTC
CDR3aa: CASSQPSGSYNEQFF

v_gene: TRBV7-2
d_gene: NA
abundance: NA
j_gene: TRBJ2-2
CDR3nt: TGTGCCAGCAGCTTGGCAGGAGCGGGCGGGGAGCTGTTTTTT
CDR3aa: CASSLAGAGGELFF

v_gene: TRBV10-1
d_gene: NA
abundance: NA
j_gene: TRBJ2-1
CDR3nt: TGCGCCAGCAGTGAAAGACAGAACAATGAGCAGTTCTTC
CDR3aa: CASSERQNNEQFF

v_gene: TRBV19
d_gene: TRBD1
abundance: NA
j_gene: TRBJ1-2
CDR3nt: TGTGCCAGTAGTGGGTCGGACAGGGGCTATGGCTACACCTTC
CDR3aa: CASSGSDRGYGYTF

v_gene: TRBV11-2
d_gene: TRBD2
abundance: NA
j_gene: TRBJ2-3
CDR3nt: TGTGCCAGCAGCCGCCGGACTAGAGTCCGCACAGATACGCAGTATTTT
CDR3aa: CASSRRTRVRTDTQYF

v_gene: TRBV10-2
d_gene: NA
abundance: NA
j_gene: TRBJ1-1
CDR3nt: TGCGCCAGCAGTGAGATAGGGGTCACTGAAGCTTTCTTT
CDR3aa: CASSEIGVTEAFF

v_gene: TRBV7-8
d_gene: TRBD1
abundance: NA
j_gene: TRBJ1-6
CDR3nt: TGTGCCAGCAGCCAGCGACAGGGAGATAATTCACCCCTCCACTTT
CDR3aa: CASSQRQGDNSPLHF

v_gene: TRBV7-7
d_gene: TRBD2
abundance: NA
j_gene: TRBJ2-1
CDR3nt: TGTGCTAGCAGCCCAACTAGCGGGGGGGCGAATGAGCAGTTCTTC
CDR3aa: CASSPTSGGANEQFF

v_gene: TRBV28
d_gene: NA
abundance: NA
j_gene: TRBJ1-6
CDR3nt: TGTGCCAGCGTACCACCGGGTCCGAATTCACCCCTCCACTTT
CDR3aa: CASVPPGPNSPLHF

v_gene: TRBV5-6
d_gene: NA
abundance: NA
j_gene: TRBJ2-5
CDR3nt: TGTGCCAGCAGCCCGACGCTAGGGGCCCAGTACTTC
CDR3aa: CASSPTLGAQYF

v_gene: TRBV30
d_gene: TRBD1
abundance: few
j_gene: TRBJ1-1
CDR3nt: TGTGCCTGGAGTAGACAGGGGAGGACCACTGAAGCTTTCTTT
CDR3aa: CAWSRQGRTTEAFF

v_gene: TRBV19
d_gene: TRBD2
abundance: NA
j_gene: TRBJ2-7
CDR3nt: TGTGCCAGTATAAGCGGGGGTGGGGAGCAGTACTTC
CDR3aa: CASISGGGEQYF

v_gene: TRBV7-7
d_gene: NA
abundance: NA
j_gene: TRBJ2-7
CDR3nt: TGTGCTAGCAGCCCAAAGCTGCAGGCGCCCTACGAGCAGTACTTC
CDR3aa: CASSPKLQAPYEQYF

v_gene: TRBV11-1
d_gene: TRBD1
abundance: NA
j_gene: TRBJ2-5
CDR3nt: TGTGCCAGCAGCCCCGTCGGGACAGCTAAAGAGACCCAGTACTTC
CDR3aa: CASSPVGTAKETQYF

v_gene: TRBV6-5
d_gene: TRBD2
abundance: NA
j_gene: TRBJ2-4
CDR3nt: TGTGCCAGCAGCCAATCGCGGGGGGCAAACATTCAGTACTTC
CDR3aa: CASSQSRGANIQYF

v_gene: TRBV20-1
d_gene: TRBD1
abundance: NA
j_gene: TRBJ2-7
CDR3nt: TGCAGTGCTAGTAACACGGGACAGGGGCTCTGGGAGCAGTACTTC
CDR3aa: CSASNTGQGLWEQYF

v_gene: TRBV2
d_gene: TRBD1
abundance: NA
j_gene: TRBJ2-7
CDR3nt: TGTGCCAGTACAGGGGGCGCCTACGAGCAGTACTTC
CDR3aa: CASTGGAYEQYF

v_gene: TRBV7-2
d_gene: NA
abundance: NA
j_gene: TRBJ2-2
CDR3nt: TGTGCCAGCGCTGGGGGGGCCACCGGGGAGCTGTTTTTT
CDR3aa: CASAGGATGELFF

v_gene: TRBV28
d_gene: TRBD1
abundance: NA
j_gene: TRBJ2-2
CDR3nt: TGTGCCAGCAGTTTTGTACAGGGGGCCCTCACCGGGGAGCTGTTTTTT
CDR3aa: CASSFVQGALTGELFF

v_gene: TRBV30
d_gene: NA
abundance: NA
j_gene: TRBJ2-1
CDR3nt: TGTGCCTGGACCAAACCTTCGGGGGACTACAATGAGCAGTTCTTC
CDR3aa: CAWTKPSGDYNEQFF

v_gene: TRBV21-1
d_gene: NA
abundance: NA
j_gene: TRBJ1-2
CDR3nt: TGTGCCAGCAGCAACGACTGGACAGAGTCTAACTATGGCTACACCTTC
CDR3aa: CASSNDWTESNYGYTF

v_gene: TRBV10-2
d_gene: TRBD2
abundance: NA
j_gene: TRBJ2-3
CDR3nt: TGCGCCAGCAGTTTTAGCGGGGATGGCACAGATACGCAGTATTTT
CDR3aa: CASSFSGDGTDTQYF

v_gene: TRBV6-5
d_gene: TRBD1
abundance: NA
j_gene: TRBJ1-2
CDR3nt: TGTGCCAGCAGTTACTTAGACAGGGGCTATGGCTACACCTTC
CDR3aa: CASSYLDRGYGYTF

v_gene: TRBV6-5
d_gene: NA
abundance: NA
j_gene: TRBJ2-2
CDR3nt: TGTGCCAGCAGTTACTCGGGGGGACTGTACCCCGGGGAGCTGTTTTTT
CDR3aa: CASSYSGGLYPGELFF

v_gene: TRBV6-2/TRBV6-3
d_gene: NA
abundance: NA
j_gene: TRBJ2-7
CDR3nt: TGTGCCAGCAGCCCTTTCGGGGAGCAGTACTTC
CDR3aa: CASSPFGEQYF

v_gene: TRBV7-9
d_gene: TRBD1
abundance: few
j_gene: TRBJ1-2
CDR3nt: TGTGCCAGCAGGATGACTCCGGGACAGGGATTTGGTGGCTACACCTTC
CDR3aa: CASRMTPGQGFGGYTF

v_gene: TRBV10-1
d_gene: NA
abundance: NA
j_gene: TRBJ1-5
CDR3nt: TGCGCCAGCAGGAAAACCGGCCCCCAGGGTGGTCAGCCCCAGCATTTT
CDR3aa: CASRKTGPQGGQPQHF

v_gene: TRBV4-1
d_gene: NA
abundance: few
j_gene: TRBJ1-2
CDR3nt: TGCGCCAGCAGCCAGGGTGGGGGCAGCTATGGCTACACCTTC
CDR3aa: CASSQGGGSYGYTF

v_gene: TRBV27
d_gene: NA
abundance: NA
j_gene: TRBJ1-1
CDR3nt: TGTGCCAGCAGGCAGGGCACTGAAGCTTTCTTT
CDR3aa: CASRQGTEAFF

v_gene: TRBV7-8
d_gene: NA
abundance: few
j_gene: TRBJ2-1
CDR3nt: TGTGCCAGCAGCTTAGGGGGGGGGCCCGAGAATGAGCAGTTCTTC
CDR3aa: CASSLGGGPENEQFF

v_gene: TRBV19
d_gene: NA
abundance: NA
j_gene: TRBJ2-2
CDR3nt: TGTGCCAGTAGTATCCGACAGAACACCGGGGAGCTGTTTTTT
CDR3aa: CASSIRQNTGELFF

v_gene: TRBV7-8
d_gene: TRBD1
abundance: NA
j_gene: TRBJ1-3
CDR3nt: TGTGCCAGCAGCCTAGACAGGGCGATTGGAAACACCATATATTTT
CDR3aa: CASSLDRAIGNTIYF

v_gene: TRBV30
d_gene: NA
abundance: NA
j_gene: TRBJ2-7
CDR3nt: TGTGCCTGGAGTGTATCTGGGACATCCTACGAGCAGTACTTC
CDR3aa: CAWSVSGTSYEQYF

v_gene: TRBV30
d_gene: TRBD1
abundance: once
j_gene: TRBJ1-1
CDR3nt: TGTGCCTGGACGGGACAGGAGAACACTGAAGCTTTCTTT
CDR3aa: CAWTGQENTEAFF

v_gene: TRBV6-5
d_gene: NA
abundance: NA
j_gene: TRBJ1-2
CDR3nt: TGTGCCAGCAGTTACTCGTCGGCTGGGCAGAACTATGGCTACACCTTC
CDR3aa: CASSYSSAGQNYGYTF